This T cell receptor (beta chain) originates from a study of OX40 agonist ivuxolimab in advanced cancers. Looking at the study overall: Among those enrolled, mean age was about 62 years (range about 23 to 85) and roughly 84% were male. A history of anti-PD-1, anti-PD-L1 or anti-CTLA-4 therapy was acceptable, and 40% had some. Study-wide results and limits: The study found that CD8+ T cells averaged more expanded clones than CD4+.

Germline CDR1 reads LGHNA; CDR2 reads YNFKEQ. CDR3 size: 15 residues. V lost 2 bases, J lost 0 bases, and 8 bases lay in between. Notes on this clone: No antigen is known for it.

Method: immunoSEQ multiplex PCR; TCRdb's copy keeps in-frame clones and lacks some. This table holds about 28,000 clones, approximately 86% found once. Baseline was the first blood sampling point, followed by cycle 4 day 1 and cycle 7 day 1. The source was CD4+ or CD8+ T cells sorted from blood, collected in a trial of the OX40 agonist ivuxolimab. The V call is TRBV4-2, the J call TRBJ2-1; D ambiguous. The clonotype originates from an adult with an advanced solid tumor such as melanoma, head and neck, liver or kidney cancer. CDR3 DNA sequence: TGTGCCAGCAGCCAAAGTCGGAGCTCCTACAATGAGCAGTTCTTC. This codes for CASSQSRSSYNEQFF.